Each of the 26 T cell receptor beta chains below was sequenced from the same sample in a study of patients and donors after allogeneic stem cell transplantation. TCRdb analysed the RT-PCR reads with MiXCR anew, one entry per CDR3 protein. The sample includes fewer than 75,000 distinct CDR3 sequences, roughly 15% of them seen just once. The sample consisted of blood, either unsorted or a sorted T cell fraction (not recorded which). These receptors were taken from a human donor who was either an allogeneic HSCT recipient or a stem cell or donor lymphocyte infusion donor (not recorded which). It is not recorded whose cells these are; they may come from a transplant donor.

The rearrangement links TRBV4-1 to TRBJ2-1; 10 bases are shared with TRBD2. This CDR3 contains 17 residues. Trimming removed 3 bases from V and 5 bases from J; junction bases left unmatched: 10. Germline V lookup: CDR1 MGHRA, CDR2 YSYEKL. CDR3 sequence reads: CASSQGPWTSGNNEQFF. DNA for the CDR3: TGCGCCAGCAGCCAGGGTCCTTGGACTAGCGGTAACAATGAGCAGTTCTTC.

At least ten counts were recorded for this clonotype. The V and J genes are TRBV10-3 and TRBJ1-2, with D possibly being TRBD1 (6 bases). Germline V gene lookup returns CDR1 ENHRY and CDR2 SYGVKD. The CDR3 runs to 15 residues. V was clipped by 6 bases and J by 0 bases, with 14 bases between them. The CDR3 DNA reads TGTGCCATCAGAAGCGACAGGACAGCTAACTATGGCTACACCTTC. This codes for CAIRSDRTANYGYTF.

This clonotype was observed at least ten times. This rearrangement joins TRBV6-5 to TRBJ1-1; the D gene is possibly TRBD1 (5 bases). The germline V and J ends were trimmed by 2 bases and 4 bases, with 17 bases remaining between them. The CDR3 is made up of 16 amino acids. Germline CDR1 MNHEY, CDR2 SVGAGI. The CDR3 reads CASSYDMSGGGTEAFF. The CDR3 nucleotides read TGTGCCAGCAGTTACGATATGTCGGGGGGTGGCACTGAAGCTTTCTTT.

This clonotype was counted a few times. CDR3 in amino acids: CSVVRVGANVLTF. CDR3 nucleotides: TGCAGCGTTGTCCGTGTTGGGGCCAACGTCCTGACTTTC. V usage is TRBV29-1 and J usage is TRBJ2-6; D is unclear. Trimming pared 4 bases from V and 3 bases from J, leaving 7 bases between. Germline loops: CDR1 SQVTM, CDR2 ANQGSEA. The CDR3 length is 13 residues.

This clonotype has just a few counts. The V call is TRBV6-6, the J call TRBJ2-1, with TRBD2 matching 7 bases. Losses at the gene ends were 6 bases for V and 7 bases for J; bases not matched to a gene: 9. This CDR3 region has 14 residues. Germline V CDR1 and CDR2: MNHNY, SVGAGI (reference sequence). CDR3 loop: CASRYTSAQNEQFF. The CDR3 DNA sequence: TGTGCCAGCAGATATACTAGCGCCCAGAATGAGCAGTTCTTC.

This chain links TRBV12-3 or TRBV12-4 with TRBJ2-2; maybe TRBD2 (7 bases). Trimming took off 3 bases at V and 5 bases at J, with 16 bases between the two ends. The CDR3 is 16 amino acids. The CDR3 nucleotides read TGTGCCAGCAGTTTCGGGGGGCGGAGAGTTACCGGGGAGCTGTTTTTT. As protein: CASSFGGRRVTGELFF.

The chain carries TRBV27 and TRBJ2-5; D is possibly TRBD1 (5 bases). V was clipped by 1 base and J by 0 bases, with 6 bases between them. The CDR3 is 14 residues long. Germline loops: CDR1 MNHEY, CDR2 SMNVEV (reference sequence). The CDR3 sequence is CASSLLGDQETQYF. The CDR3 DNA is TGTGCCAGCAGTTTATTAGGGGACCAAGAGACCCAGTACTTC.

The CDR3 here is CASSQGGLGRESQETQYF. In nucleotides, the CDR3 is TGTGCCAGCAGCCAAGGAGGGTTGGGCAGGGAGTCTCAAGAGACCCAGTACTTC. This chain links TRBV4-2 with TRBJ2-5; tentatively, D is TRBD1 or TRBD2 (5 bases each). The CDR3 is made up of 18 amino acids. Deletions cut 1 base from V and 2 bases from J, with 20 bases between. The V gene's germline CDR1 is LGHNA and CDR2 YNFKEQ.

This clonotype occurred many times. The chain employs TRBV18 and TRBJ1-6; 9 positions match TRBD1. V shed 5 bases and J 10 bases; nucleotides not matched to a gene: 12. The CDR3 sequence is 16 residues long. From germline, CDR1 is KGHSH and CDR2 LQKENI. CDR3 in DNA: TGTGCCAGCTCAATCGTTTCCGGGACAGGGCAATCACCCCTCCACTTT. Protein: CASSIVSGTGQSPLHF.

This clonotype was detected many times. CDR3 loop: CASTLTSFGYTF. CDR3 DNA sequence: TGTGCCAGTACCCTCACCTCGTTTGGCTACACCTTC. V gene TRBV19 combines with J gene TRBJ1-2; D not certain. CDR1 and CDR2 (germline): LNHDA, SQIVND (reference sequence). This CDR3 spans 12 amino acids. The V gene lost 7 bases and the J gene lost 7 bases, with 13 bases spanning the gap.

This clonotype appeared many times. This chain's CDR3 is CASSLPWDEAFF. For the CDR3, the DNA is TGTGCCAGCAGCTTACCTTGGGATGAAGCTTTCTTT. The V gene is TRBV7-9, the J gene TRBJ1-1; unclear D gene. CDR1 and CDR2 from the germline V gene are SEHNR and FQNEAQ (reference sequence). CDR3 length equals 12 residues. The ends were cut back, 2 bases at V and 7 bases at J, with 8 bases in the middle.

This chain joins TRBV10-1 and TRBJ2-2; TRBD1 aligns across 8 bases. The germline V gene encodes CDR1 WNHNN and CDR2 SYGVQD (reference sequence). This CDR3 comprises 16 residues. V dropped 2 bases and J dropped 5; count of bases not matched to a gene: 7. CDR3 region: CASSEGRGRGTGELFF. The CDR3 DNA follows: TGCGCCAGCAGTGAGGGCAGGGGGCGCGGGACCGGGGAGCTGTTTTTT.

The rearrangement links TRBV2 to TRBJ2-5; possibly TRBD2 for D (6 bases). This CDR3 has 15 residues. V was trimmed by 6 bases and J by 1 base, leaving 15 bases between them. Germline assignment: CDR1 SNHLY and CDR2 FYNNEI. The CDR3 sequence is CASRHPGGSQETQYF. The DNA for the CDR3 is TGTGCCAGCAGACACCCTGGGGGGAGCCAAGAGACCCAGTACTTC.

This clonotype was picked up a small number of times. The chain joins TRBV11-2 to TRBJ2-3; 10 bases fit TRBD2. Trimming cost V 5 bases and J 2 bases; bases outside gene matches: 13. This CDR3 spans 18 amino acids. Germline V gene sequence: CDR1 SGHAT, CDR2 FQNNGV. CDR3 coding DNA: TGTGCCAGCAGCCATACTACAACTAGCGGGATGCTCACAGATACGCAGTATTTT. It specifies CASSHTTTSGMLTDTQYF.

V usage is TRBV20-1 and J usage is TRBJ2-7, with a weak D call TRBD2 (5 bases). V lost 5 bases to trimming and J lost 0 bases, with 14 bases between them. This CDR3 region has 14 residues. Per the germline V gene, CDR1 is DFQATT and CDR2 is SNEGSKA (reference sequence). CDR3 in amino acids: CSADWRVHSYEQYF. The CDR3 DNA reads as TGCAGTGCTGATTGGCGGGTACACTCCTACGAGCAGTACTTC.

In its sample, this clonotype was seen a few times. V is TRBV11-3 and J is TRBJ2-7; D is possibly TRBD2 (6 bases). Trimming shortened V by 8 bases and J by 7 bases, and 15 bases separated the two germline ends. Germline V lookup: CDR1 SGHNT, CDR2 YENEEA. The CDR3 sequence is 12 residues long. The CDR3 protein is CASESGHTEQYF. The DNA of the CDR3 is TGTGCCAGCGAGAGCGGGCATACAGAGCAGTACTTC.

The rearrangement links TRBV5-1 to TRBJ1-4; possible D gene TRBD1, 6 bases. Germline V gene lookup returns CDR1 SGHRS and CDR2 YFSETQ. This CDR3 has 15 residues. Trimming left V 4 bases short and J 5 bases short, with 15 bases between. The CDR3 bases are TGCGCCAGCAGCCCTACTGACAGGCAGAATGAAAAACTGTTTTTT. Encoded protein: CASSPTDRQNEKLFF.

This chain links TRBV7-8 with TRBJ2-1; TRBD1 agrees at 7 bases. CDR1 is SGHVS and CDR2 is FQNEAQ in the germline V gene. The length of the CDR3 is 15 residues. V trimming: 3 bases; J trimming: 4 bases; junction bases outside the gene matches: 6. CDR3 in DNA: TGTGCCAGCAGCTTCCCGGGACAGCCTTACAATGAGCAGTTCTTC. Translated, it gives CASSFPGQPYNEQFF. The full variable domain, with the rest looked up from reference TRBV7-8 and TRBJ2-1, is GAGVSQSPRYKVAKRGQDVALRCDPISGHVSLFWYQQALGQGPEFLTYFQNEAQLDKSGLPSDRFFAERPEGSVSTLKIQRTQQEDSAVYLCASSFPGQPYNEQFFGPGTRLTVL.

CDR3 sequence reads: CASSLAGSSYEQYF. DNA for the CDR3: TGTGCCAGCAGCTTAGCCGGGAGCTCCTACGAGCAGTACTTC. The rearrangement uses TRBV7-6 and TRBJ2-7; D is possibly TRBD2 (6 bases). CDR3 size: 14 residues. CDR1 is SGHVS, CDR2 FNYEAQ, per germline. Between the trimmed V and J ends, which lost 0 bases and 0 bases, there was a span of 6 bases.

This clonotype was picked up many times. V is TRBV12-3 or TRBV12-4 and J is TRBJ1-5; D call uncertain. The CDR3 runs to 12 residues. Between the trimmed V and J ends, which lost 4 bases and 12 bases, there was a span of 13 bases. The CDR3 nucleotides are TGTGCCAGCAGTTCCGCTGCCCTTCTCCAGCATTTT. This codes for CASSSAALLQHF.

This clonotype has only a few counts. This chain uses TRBV6-6 with TRBJ2-3, with 8 bases that match TRBD2. The CDR3 contains 21 residues. V was clipped by 2 bases and J by 0 bases; unmatched bases: 19. Germline values: CDR1 MNHNY, CDR2 SVGAGI (reference sequence). The CDR3 DNA is TGTGCCAGCAGTTACCCTAGCAGCGGGAGCCCACGTAAATATAGCACAGATACGCAGTATTTT. Encoded protein: CASSYPSSGSPRKYSTDTQYF.

This clonotype was observed a handful of times. This chain connects TRBV6-6 to TRBJ1-1; D remains ambiguous. Trimming stripped 4 bases from V and 0 bases from J, with 9 bases between. Germline lookup yields CDR1 MNHNY and CDR2 SVGAGI (reference sequence). There are 14 residues in the CDR3. CDR3 coding DNA: TGTGCCAGCAGTTTCGGGGAGATGAACACTGAAGCTTTCTTT. It codes for CASSFGEMNTEAFF.

This clonotype was picked up many times. V is TRBV6-5 and J is TRBJ1-1; D ambiguous. The CDR3 is made up of 14 amino acids. The germline CDR1 and CDR2 sequences are MNHEY and SVGAGI. V dropped 2 bases and J dropped 1 base, with 8 bases sitting between them. CDR3 in DNA: TGTGCCAGCAGTTACGCCTCGCGGAACACTGAAGCTTTCTTT. Residues: CASSYASRNTEAFF.

This clonotype showed up just a few times. The chain employs TRBV12-3 or TRBV12-4 and TRBJ2-7; 8 nucleotides align to TRBD1. This CDR3 contains 16 residues. J was trimmed by 2 bases and V by 0 bases; bases with no gene match: 6. For the CDR3, the DNA is TGTGCCAGCAGTTTAGCGGCCACAGGGGGAACCTACGAGCAGTACTTC. It codes for CASSLAATGGTYEQYF.

This clonotype has more than one count but fewer than ten. This sequence joins TRBV7-9 and TRBJ2-2; possibly TRBD1 for D (6 bases). The V end was cut by 1 base, the J end by 2 bases, with 8 bases between. The CDR3 is 15 amino acids. Germline values: CDR1 SEHNR, CDR2 FQNEAQ (reference sequence). In DNA form, the CDR3 reads TGTGCCAGCAGCTTAGGACAGGCAAACACCGGGGAGCTGTTTTTT. Its protein is CASSLGQANTGELFF.

There are many counts of this clonotype. The chain employs TRBV7-8 and TRBJ1-6, with D possibly TRBD1 on 5 matching bases. The germline V and J ends were trimmed by 5 bases and 0 bases, with 20 bases remaining between them. This CDR3 is built from 19 residues. CDR1 SGHVS and CDR2 FQNEAQ come from the germline V gene. The CDR3 nucleotides read TGTGCCAGCAGCGTCCCCCGGGACGTGCAGAGCTCCTATAATTCACCCCTCCACTTT. It encodes CASSVPRDVQSSYNSPLHF.